Listed below are T cell receptor beta chains from one sample, sequenced in a study of T-cell memory formation after mild COVID-19. TCRdb independently ran MiXCR on the 5' RACE reads; one entry per CDR3 protein. There are about 430,000 distinct CDR3 sequences in the sample; roughly 24% occur only once, and around 9% lies in the top ten. The material sequenced was PBMCs or a T cell subset sorted from them (not recorded which). These receptors all come from an adult woman who had mild COVID-19 (a few samples of this study predate the infection). Cell type and time point are not known. The CDR3 runs from the conserved cysteine through the conserved F or W. D genes are given only for firm matches. Clone size appears in some rows only: once, few, many, or a class for an expanded clone.

>NA|TRBV3-1|NA|TRBJ2-7
CASSFRGQTYEQYF
TGTGCCAGCAGCTTCCGGGGGCAAACCTACGAGCAGTACTTC
>NA|TRBV5-1|NA|TRBJ2-5
CASSSPMADQETQYF
TGCGCCAGCAGCTCGCCGATGGCAGACCAAGAGACCCAGTACTTC
>NA|TRBV7-9|few|TRBJ2-7
CASSLASLEQYF
TGTGCCAGCAGCTTAGCGTCGCTCGAGCAGTACTTC
>TRBD1|TRBV5-1|few|TRBJ2-5
CASSSRQGAPEETQYF
TGCGCCAGCAGCTCGCGACAGGGGGCTCCAGAAGAGACCCAGTACTTC
>NA|TRBV11-3|NA|TRBJ2-3
CASALGGRRRTDTQYF
TGTGCCAGCGCCCTCGGGGGGCGAAGGAGGACAGATACGCAGTATTTT
>NA|TRBV7-2|few|TRBJ2-5
CASSLPQGGETQYF
TGTGCCAGCAGCTTACCCCAGGGCGGAGAGACCCAGTACTTC
>TRBD2|TRBV24-1|NA|TRBJ2-3
CATSDLPSSGGSTDTQYF
TGTGCCACCAGTGACCTCCCATCTAGCGGGGGGTCCACAGATACGCAGTATTTT
>NA|TRBV12-3/TRBV12-4|NA|TRBJ2-1
CASRTGRYNEQFF
TGTGCCAGCAGAACCGGACGCTACAATGAGCAGTTCTTC
>TRBD2|TRBV14|few|TRBJ2-3
CASSPTLLAGGPDTQYF
TGTGCCAGCAGCCCCACCCTTCTAGCGGGAGGGCCCGATACGCAGTATTTT
>NA|TRBV7-2|NA|TRBJ1-1
CASSLSREAFF
TGTGCCAGCAGCCTTTCCCGTGAAGCTTTCTTT
>TRBD1|TRBV7-2|few|TRBJ2-1
CASSGRTGENEQFF
TGTGCCAGCAGCGGACGGACAGGGGAAAATGAGCAGTTCTTC